A selection of T cell receptor beta chains follows, all from one sample in a study of blood T cell repertoires in COVID-19. Using immunoSEQ multiplex PCR, the repertoire was profiled, and TCRdb retains in-frame clones only, with some absent. The table has 16,000 or so clones, nearly 90% seen once. Sequencing was carried out using peripheral blood. The source is a man older than 75 with acute or convalescent COVID-19. Each CDR3 is given with its conserved first and last residue. The D gene is left open where the match is weak. The size field is filled for only some rows; it gives once, few, many or a size class.

D	J	size	V	DNA	CDR3
NA	TRBJ2-3	NA	TRBV18	TGTGCCAGCTCACCCCTGAACTCCGCAGATACGCAGTATTTT	CASSPLNSADTQYF
NA	TRBJ1-3	NA	TRBV3-1/TRBV3-2	TGTGCCAGCAGCCAGCGGGGATCAGACACCATATATTTT	CASSQRGSDTIYF
NA	TRBJ2-3	NA	TRBV7-2	TGTGCCAGCAGCTTAGCGGGGGGGCTTATCACAGATACGCAGTATTTT	CASSLAGGLITDTQYF
NA	TRBJ1-2	NA	TRBV5-1	TGCGCCAGCAGCCCCCTTGTAACGAGCGGCTACACCTTC	CASSPLVTSGYTF
TRBD1	TRBJ1-1	NA	TRBV19	TGTGCCAGTAGTATAGTGCAGGGGGTGAACACTGAAGCTTTCTTT	CASSIVQGVNTEAFF
NA	TRBJ1-1	NA	TRBV5-1	TGCGCCAGCAGCTTGAACCCAGGGAAAAGCACTGAAGCTTTCTTT	CASSLNPGKSTEAFF
TRBD1	TRBJ1-6	NA	TRBV12-3/TRBV12-4	TGTGCCAGCAGTCTGGACAGGCCCTCACCCCTCCACTTT	CASSLDRPSPLHF
TRBD1	TRBJ1-1	NA	TRBV27	TGTGCCAGCAGTCGGGACAGTATGGCCATGAACACTGAAGCTTTCTTT	CASSRDSMAMNTEAFF
NA	TRBJ2-3	NA	TRBV2	TGTGCCAGCAGGGAAGAGGGGGGGGCCCTTACGCAGTATTTT	CASREEGGALTQYF
TRBD2	TRBJ2-5	once	TRBV30	TGTGCCTGGAACGTCGGGAGCGGGAAAGAGACCCAGTACTTC	CAWNVGSGKETQYF
NA	TRBJ2-7	NA	TRBV19	TGTGCCAGTAGTATAGACCCAATTTCCTACGAGCAGTACTTC	CASSIDPISYEQYF
NA	TRBJ2-5	NA	TRBV20-1	TGCAGTGCTAGTTCGCTCCGGGAGACCCAGTACTTC	CSASSLRETQYF
TRBD1	TRBJ2-7	NA	TRBV6-4	TGTGCCAGCTTTCGTAGGGGACAGGGAGTTTACGAGCAGTACTTC	CASFRRGQGVYEQYF
NA	TRBJ2-7	NA	TRBV5-4	TGTGCCAGCAGCGGTACAGGTCCTAATTCGCGCGAGCAGTACTTC	CASSGTGPNSREQYF
TRBD1	TRBJ1-1	NA	TRBV6-5	TGTGCCAGCAGTTACTCACTTTTTCAGGGGGCTGGTGAAGCTTTCTTT	CASSYSLFQGAGEAFF
TRBD1	TRBJ1-2	NA	TRBV7-6	TGTGCCAGCAGCCGGGGACAGGGTGGCAACTATGGCTACACCTTC	CASSRGQGGNYGYTF
TRBD1	TRBJ1-4	NA	TRBV6-5	TGTGCCAGCAGTTGGTTACAGGGGGCAAAGGAAAAACTGTTTTTT	CASSWLQGAKEKLFF
NA	TRBJ2-1	few	TRBV24-1	TGTGCCACCAGTGATCTAGCCGGGGGCTCCTACAATGAGCAGTTCTTC	CATSDLAGGSYNEQFF
TRBD1	TRBJ1-1	NA	TRBV5-1	TGCGCCAGCAGCTTGATGTACGGGACAGGGGGCAACACTGAAGCTTTCTTT	CASSLMYGTGGNTEAFF
NA	TRBJ1-3	NA	TRBV5-1	TGCGCCAGCAGCTTCAGCTCTGGAAACACCATATATTTT	CASSFSSGNTIYF
TRBD1	TRBJ1-5	NA	TRBV2	TGTGCCAGTGTTCCCGGGACAGGGTTGAGGGATCAGCCCCAGCATTTT	CASVPGTGLRDQPQHF
NA	TRBJ1-5	NA	TRBV19	TGTGCCAGTAGTACGACAGGTAGCAATCAGCCCCAGCATTTT	CASSTTGSNQPQHF
NA	TRBJ2-2	NA	TRBV19	TGTGCCAGTAGTCTCCTAGCCAACACCGGGGAGCTGTTTTTT	CASSLLANTGELFF
NA	TRBJ2-5	NA	TRBV5-1	TGCGCCAGCAGCTTGGTAACGGGGAACCAAGAGACCCAGTACTTC	CASSLVTGNQETQYF
NA	TRBJ1-5	NA	TRBV24-1	TGTGCCACCAGTGAGCAACAGGGGCCCCAGCATTTT	CATSEQQGPQHF
NA	TRBJ2-3	NA	TRBV2	TGTGCCAGCAGGGAAGGGGGGCCCACAGATACGCAGTATTTT	CASREGGPTDTQYF
TRBD2	TRBJ2-3	NA	TRBV12-3/TRBV12-4	TGTGCCAGCAGCTATAGCGGGAGGGCGCAGTATTTT	CASSYSGRAQYF
NA	TRBJ1-1	NA	TRBV7-8	TGTGCCAGCAGCTTAATGGGGCTGGGGAACACTGAAGCTTTCTTT	CASSLMGLGNTEAFF
NA	TRBJ1-2	NA	TRBV28	TGTGCCAGCAGTTTATATCAGGGGCTTCGCTATGGCTACACCTTC	CASSLYQGLRYGYTF
NA	TRBJ1-6	NA	TRBV3-1/TRBV3-2	TGTGCCAGCAGCCCCTCAGCGGCCAATAATTCACCCCTCCACTTT	CASSPSAANNSPLHF
TRBD1	TRBJ1-1	NA	TRBV11-2	TGTGCCAGCAGCTTAGCTGGTTTGACAGGGAAACTTTTGAACACTGAAGCTTTCTTT	CASSLAGLTGKLLNTEAFF
NA	TRBJ2-5	NA	TRBV1	TGCACCAGCAGCCCCCCAGCGGGGGGGCCCGAGACCCAGTACTTC	CTSSPPAGGPETQYF
TRBD1	TRBJ2-2	NA	TRBV28	TGTGCCAGCAGTTCCGACAGGGCCTCTTACTACACCGGGGAGCTGTTTTTT	CASSSDRASYYTGELFF
NA	TRBJ1-1	NA	TRBV20-1	TGCAGTGCTCAAGTTCCCCGAGGGGCTTTCTTT	CSAQVPRGAFF
TRBD1	TRBJ2-5	NA	TRBV2	TGTGCCAGCAGTTTCGAGACAGGGGGACGAGAGACCCAGTACTTC	CASSFETGGRETQYF
TRBD2	TRBJ2-2	NA	TRBV7-9	TGTGCCAGCAGCCTAGGAGCGGGAGGGCCCGGGGAGCTGTTTTTT	CASSLGAGGPGELFF
NA	TRBJ1-5	few	TRBV6-6	TGTGCCAGCAGCACCTTCGGCAGGGAAAGGCAGCCCCAGCATTTT	CASSTFGRERQPQHF
TRBD1	TRBJ2-7	few	TRBV10-3	TGTGCCATCAGATCCGGGACAGGGGCGTCCTACGAGCAGTACTTC	CAIRSGTGASYEQYF
TRBD1	TRBJ2-7	NA	TRBV5-8	TGTGCCAGCAGCTTGGTTGGGGACAGCTCCTACGAGCAGTACTTC	CASSLVGDSSYEQYF
NA	TRBJ2-1	NA	TRBV30	TGTGCCTGGACCATGGACAGCTACAATGAGCAGTTCTTC	CAWTMDSYNEQFF
TRBD1	TRBJ2-7	NA	TRBV2	TGTGCCAGCAGTTTCAGGGGGTACGAGCAGTACTTC	CASSFRGYEQYF
NA	TRBJ1-5	NA	TRBV5-6	TGTGCCAGCAGCTTGGGCAGGTCCAATCAGCCCCAGCATTTT	CASSLGRSNQPQHF
NA	TRBJ2-1	NA	TRBV6-5	TGTGCCAGCAGTTACGAGGGGGCCTACAATGAGCAGTTCTTC	CASSYEGAYNEQFF
NA	TRBJ1-2	NA	TRBV24-1	TGTGCCACCAGTACGCCAGCCGGGGGCTACACCTTC	CATSTPAGGYTF
TRBD1	TRBJ1-2	NA	TRBV5-6	TGTGCCAGCAGCTTGGCAGGGGGTCAGGGCTACACCTTC	CASSLAGGQGYTF
TRBD2	TRBJ2-7	NA	TRBV24-1	TGTGCCACCAGTGACGGGACTAGCCGCTACGAGCAGTACTTC	CATSDGTSRYEQYF
NA	TRBJ2-1	NA	TRBV10-3	TGTGCCATCAGTGGCGGGGACCGGGGTTACAATGAGCAGTTCTTC	CAISGGDRGYNEQFF
TRBD1	TRBJ2-3	NA	TRBV27	TGTGCCAGCAGTCCCCTAGGACAGGGACTCGAGGGACCAGGCACAGATACGCAGTATTTT	CASSPLGQGLEGPGTDTQYF
TRBD1	TRBJ1-5	NA	TRBV20-1	TGCAGTGCTAGTAGGGGGCCCTATCAGCCCCAGCATTTT	CSASRGPYQPQHF
NA	TRBJ1-1	NA	TRBV7-9	TGTGCCAGCAGCCCCGGGGACACAAACACTGAAGCTTTCTTT	CASSPGDTNTEAFF
NA	TRBJ1-1	NA	TRBV7-9	TGTGCCAGCAGCTTATCAGGGACTTTGAACACTGAAGCTTTCTTT	CASSLSGTLNTEAFF
TRBD1	TRBJ1-2	few	TRBV5-4	TGTGCCAGCAGCTTGGGAGGGGGCGTCGACTATGGCTACACCTTC	CASSLGGGVDYGYTF
NA	TRBJ1-2	once	TRBV18	TGTGCCAGCTCAGAGACAGAGAACTATGGCTACACCTTC	CASSETENYGYTF
TRBD2	TRBJ2-1	NA	TRBV18	TGTGCCAGCTCCGGGGGGGCGGCGTGGCCGTCCAATGAGCAGTTCTTC	CASSGGAAWPSNEQFF